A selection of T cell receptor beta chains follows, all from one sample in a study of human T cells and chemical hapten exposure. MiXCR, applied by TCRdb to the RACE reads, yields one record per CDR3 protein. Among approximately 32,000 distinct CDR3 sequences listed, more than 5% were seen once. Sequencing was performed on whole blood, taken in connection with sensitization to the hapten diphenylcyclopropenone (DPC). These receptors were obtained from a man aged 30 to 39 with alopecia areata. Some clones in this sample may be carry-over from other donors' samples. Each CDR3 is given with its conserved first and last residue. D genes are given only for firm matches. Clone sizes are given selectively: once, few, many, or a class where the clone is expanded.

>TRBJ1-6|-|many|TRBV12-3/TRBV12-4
TGTGCCAGCAGTTTATTACAGCTCAATTCACCCCTCCACTTT
CASSLLQLNSPLHF
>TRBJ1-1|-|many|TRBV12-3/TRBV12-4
TGTGCCAGCAGTTTATGGGGGGAACACACTGAAGCTTTCTTT
CASSLWGEHTEAFF
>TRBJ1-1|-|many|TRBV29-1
TGCAGCGTTGCTCCGCGGCAGAACACTGAAGCTTTCTTT
CSVAPRQNTEAFF
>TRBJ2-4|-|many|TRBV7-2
TGTGCCAGCAGGACAACTGGGGGGTACATTCAGTACTTC
CASRTTGGYIQYF
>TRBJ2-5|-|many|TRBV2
TGTGCCAGCAGTGAAGACCAGGGGCAGGGAGAGACCCAGTACTTC
CASSEDQGQGETQYF
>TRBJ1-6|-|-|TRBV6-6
TGTGCCAGCAGTGCGTTTGGGAACTCACCCCTCCACTTT
CASSAFGNSPLHF
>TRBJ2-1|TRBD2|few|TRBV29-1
TGCAGCGCTCTGACTAGCGGGAGGGCCGTAAATGAGCAGTTCTTC
CSALTSGRAVNEQFF
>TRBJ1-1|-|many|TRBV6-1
TGTGCCAGCATCAGGGGTGACTCGAACACTGAAGCTTTCTTT
CASIRGDSNTEAFF
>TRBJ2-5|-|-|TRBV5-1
TGCGCCAGCAGCTTTTTCGGGCCCCCGGGAGAGACCCAGTACTTC
CASSFFGPPGETQYF
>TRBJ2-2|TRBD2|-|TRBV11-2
TGTGCCAGCAGCTCCGGGGGGAGGCTAGCGGGAACCGCCGGGGAGCTGTTTTTT
CASSSGGRLAGTAGELFF
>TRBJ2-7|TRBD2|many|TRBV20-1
TGCAGTGCTAATCCTAGCGGAAAGGCCCCGGGGGACGAGCAGTACTTC
CSANPSGKAPGDEQYF
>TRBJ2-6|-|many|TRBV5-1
TGCGCCAGCAGCTTGGACGGACTTTCGGGGGCCAACGTCCTGACTTTC
CASSLDGLSGANVLTF
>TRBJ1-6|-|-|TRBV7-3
TGTGCCAGCGCTCGTACGGAGAGATCACCCCTCCACTTT
CASARTERSPLHF
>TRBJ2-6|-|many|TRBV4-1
TGCGCCAGCAGCCCCCAGGAGGGTGGGTTTTCTGGGGCCAACGTCCTGATTTTC
CASSPQEGGFSGANVLIF
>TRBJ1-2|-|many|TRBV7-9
TGTGCCAGCAGCTTAATAGGGGGCTATGGCTACACCTTC
CASSLIGGYGYTF
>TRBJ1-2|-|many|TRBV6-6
TGTGCCAGCAGTTACCCAGAGGGGAAAGGGTATGGCTACACCTTC
CASSYPEGKGYGYTF
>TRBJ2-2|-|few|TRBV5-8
TGTGCCAGCAGCCCCGGGACCCAGAACACCGGGGAGCTGTTTTTT
CASSPGTQNTGELFF
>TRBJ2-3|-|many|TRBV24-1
TGTGCCACCAGTGATCCCCAATGGGTAGGGGATACGCAGTATTTT
CATSDPQWVGDTQYF
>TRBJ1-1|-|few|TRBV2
TGTGCCAGCAGTGGCCAGCCGAACACTGAAGCTTTCTTT
CASSGQPNTEAFF
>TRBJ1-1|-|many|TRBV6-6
TGTGCCAGCAGTACCCGTAGGGAAGCTTTCTTT
CASSTRREAFF
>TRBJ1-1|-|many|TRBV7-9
TGTGCCAGCAGGGCCCCACTAAACGCTGAAGCTTTCTTT
CASRAPLNAEAFF
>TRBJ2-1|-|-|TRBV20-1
TGCAGTGCTAGTCGAGGGGATTCGCTAGACAATGAGCAGTTCTTC
CSASRGDSLDNEQFF
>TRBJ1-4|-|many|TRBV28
TGTGCCAGCAGGGGCGAGGAGAAAGAAAAACTGTTTTTT
CASRGEEKEKLFF
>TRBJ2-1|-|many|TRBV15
TGTGCCACCAGCAGAGGCCTAGGGGATGGGGGAGCCAACAATGAGCAGTTCTTC
CATSRGLGDGGANNEQFF
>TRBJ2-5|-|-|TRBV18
TGTGCCAGCTCACCAAGGACCGACCTGGGCGAGACCCAGTACTTC
CASSPRTDLGETQYF
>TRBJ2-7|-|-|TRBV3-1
TGTGCCAGCAGCCAAGATGCCGCCTACGAGCAGTACTTC
CASSQDAAYEQYF
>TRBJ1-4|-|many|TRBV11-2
TGTGCCAGCAGGACGAATGAAAAACTGTTTTTT
CASRTNEKLFF
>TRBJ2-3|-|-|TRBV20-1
TGCAGTGCTAGGACTGAGATATTGGGGAGAGCGGTGGGTTCCACAGATACGCAGTATTTT
CSARTEILGRAVGSTDTQYF
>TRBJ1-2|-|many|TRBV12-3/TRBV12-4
TGTGCCAGCAGTTCGACAGAAATCGGCTACACCTTC
CASSSTEIGYTF
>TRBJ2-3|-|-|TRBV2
TGTGCCAGCACTCGGATTAGCGGCACAGATACGCAGTATTTT
CASTRISGTDTQYF
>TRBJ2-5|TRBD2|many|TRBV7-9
TGTGCCAGCAGCTCTTTGGCGGGAGAAGAGACCCAGTACTTC
CASSSLAGEETQYF
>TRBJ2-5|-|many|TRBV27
TGTGCCAGCAGTTTCTCGAGGTTGGAGACCCAGTACTTC
CASSFSRLETQYF
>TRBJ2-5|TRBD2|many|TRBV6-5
TGTGCCAGCAGAACTCGCTCGGGACTAGAATACCAAGAGACCCAGTACTTC
CASRTRSGLEYQETQYF
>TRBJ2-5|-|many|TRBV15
TGTGCCACCAGCAGGGATACAACTAGCAAAGAGACCCAGTACTTC
CATSRDTTSKETQYF
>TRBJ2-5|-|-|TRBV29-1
TGCAGCGTTGTGGGGCAAGAGACCCAGTACTTC
CSVVGQETQYF
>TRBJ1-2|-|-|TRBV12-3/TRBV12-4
TGTGCCAGCAGTTTATCCCCGGGCAGGCGGTCCTATGGCTACACCTTC
CASSLSPGRRSYGYTF
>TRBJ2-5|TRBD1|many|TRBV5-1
TGCGCCAGCAGCGCAGGGGGCCCCGAATACCAAGAGACCCAGTACTTC
CASSAGGPEYQETQYF
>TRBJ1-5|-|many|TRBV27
TGTGCCAGCAGTTTCCAGTCAGGGGCCCAGCCCCAGCATTTT
CASSFQSGAQPQHF
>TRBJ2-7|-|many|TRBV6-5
TGTGCCAGCAGTTACTCGAAGTCCAGGGACTCAGGTTACGAGCAGTACTTC
CASSYSKSRDSGYEQYF
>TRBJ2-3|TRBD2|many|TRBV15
TGTGCCACCAGCAGAGAAAGGGACTCGGCGGGAGGAGATACGCAGTATTTT
CATSRERDSAGGDTQYF
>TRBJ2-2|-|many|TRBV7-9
TGTGCCAGCAGCTTAGCGATGGGACGGAACACCGGGGAGCTGTTTTTT
CASSLAMGRNTGELFF
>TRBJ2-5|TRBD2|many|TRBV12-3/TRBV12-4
TGTGCCAGCAGGGGAAGCGGGGGAAGAGAGACCCAGTACTTC
CASRGSGGRETQYF
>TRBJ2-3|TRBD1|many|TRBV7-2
TGTGCCAGCAGCCGCCCCCGACAGGGGGGCCCCACAGATACGCAGTATTTT
CASSRPRQGGPTDTQYF
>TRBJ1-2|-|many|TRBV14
TGTGCCAGCAGCCAAGGTTGGGGGCCCGGCTATGGCTACACCTTC
CASSQGWGPGYGYTF
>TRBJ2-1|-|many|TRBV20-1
TGCAGTGCGTTGGGGATCAACAATGAGCAGTTCTTC
CSALGINNEQFF
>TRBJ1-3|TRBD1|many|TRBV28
TGTGCCAGCAGTACCCCGGGACAGCCAAACTCTGGAAACACCATATATTTT
CASSTPGQPNSGNTIYF
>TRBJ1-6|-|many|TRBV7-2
TGTGCCAGCAGCTCAATTACAGCGAATAATTCACCCCTCCACTTT
CASSSITANNSPLHF
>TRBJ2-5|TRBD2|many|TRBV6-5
TGTGCCAGCAGTCGCGGACTAGCGGGAGTGTTGGGTGGAGAGACCCAGTACTTC
CASSRGLAGVLGGETQYF
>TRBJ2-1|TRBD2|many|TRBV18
TGTGCCAGCTCACCCCAAAAGCGGGGGGATTCCAATGAGCAGTTCTTC
CASSPQKRGDSNEQFF
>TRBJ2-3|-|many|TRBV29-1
TGCAGCGTTGAAGGGCACCGCACAGATACGCAGTATTTT
CSVEGHRTDTQYF
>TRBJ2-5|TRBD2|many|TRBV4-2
TGTGCCAGCAGCCAAACAAGCGGGGGGAGAGAGACCCAGTACTTC
CASSQTSGGRETQYF
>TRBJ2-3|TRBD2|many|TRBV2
TGTGCCAGCGGGCGGGGGAGCACAGATACGCAGTATTTT
CASGRGSTDTQYF
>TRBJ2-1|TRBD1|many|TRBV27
TGTGCCAGCAGCACGGACAGGGGGCTGAGTGAGCAGTTCTTC
CASSTDRGLSEQFF
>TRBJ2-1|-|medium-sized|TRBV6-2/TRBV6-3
TGTGCCAGCAGTCGAGCGCCGCGGGGGCGCCTTGGGGATGAGCAGTTCTTC
CASSRAPRGRLGDEQFF
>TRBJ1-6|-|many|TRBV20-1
TGCAGTGCCCCCCGCGAAGGTTCGTTGGATTCACCCCTCCACTTT
CSAPREGSLDSPLHF
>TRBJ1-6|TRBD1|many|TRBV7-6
TGTGCCAGCAGCCTAATGACAGGGAATTCACCCCTCCACTTT
CASSLMTGNSPLHF
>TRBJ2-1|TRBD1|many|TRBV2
TGTGCCAGCAGGGCCCACCGGGACAGCTTGCCGTTCTTC
CASRAHRDSLPFF
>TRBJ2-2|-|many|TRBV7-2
TGTGCCAGCAGCTTAGGGGGAGGACGGAACACCGGGGAGCTGTTTTTT
CASSLGGGRNTGELFF
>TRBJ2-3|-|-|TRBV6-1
TGTGCCAGCAGAGACCCGGGGAACACAGATACGCTGTATTTT
CASRDPGNTDTLYF